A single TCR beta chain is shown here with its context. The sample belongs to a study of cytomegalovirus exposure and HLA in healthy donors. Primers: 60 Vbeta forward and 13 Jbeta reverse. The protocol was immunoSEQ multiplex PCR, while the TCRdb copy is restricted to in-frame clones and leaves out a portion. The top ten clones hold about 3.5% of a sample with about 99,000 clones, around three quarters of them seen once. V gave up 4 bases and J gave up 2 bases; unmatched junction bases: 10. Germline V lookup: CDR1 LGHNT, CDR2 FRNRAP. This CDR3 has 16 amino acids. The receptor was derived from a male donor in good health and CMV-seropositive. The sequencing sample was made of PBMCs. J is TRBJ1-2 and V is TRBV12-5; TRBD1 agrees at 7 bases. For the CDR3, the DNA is TGTGCTAGTGGTTACTATTTCGACAGGGCGAACTATGGCTACACCTTC. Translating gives CASGYYFDRANYGYTF. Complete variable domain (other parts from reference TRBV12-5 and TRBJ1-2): DARVTQTPRHKVTEMGQEVTMRCQPILGHNTVFWYRQTMMQGLELLAYFRNRAPLDDSGMPKDRFSAEMPDATLATLKIQPSEPRDSAVYFCASGYYFDRANYGYTFGSGTRLTVV.